This T cell receptor (beta chain) was recovered during a study of immune characterization of retroperitoneal liposarcoma. TCRdb processed the PCR reads anew with MiXCR; each CDR3 protein has one entry. The repertoire has about 10,000 distinct CDR3 sequences, roughly a third of them found once; the top ten carry roughly a quarter. In its sample, this clonotype was seen a few times. The source material was tumor tissue. The source is a male donor with retroperitoneal liposarcoma.

CDR3 amino acids: CASSLWGPDNEQFF. CDR3 DNA sequence: TGTGCCAGCAGTTTATGGGGCCCGGACAATGAGCAGTTCTTC. The rearrangement joins TRBV12-3 or TRBV12-4 to TRBJ2-1; D is possibly TRBD1 (5 bases). The CDR3 runs 14 residues. V lost 2 bases to trimming and J lost 5 bases, with 10 bases between them.